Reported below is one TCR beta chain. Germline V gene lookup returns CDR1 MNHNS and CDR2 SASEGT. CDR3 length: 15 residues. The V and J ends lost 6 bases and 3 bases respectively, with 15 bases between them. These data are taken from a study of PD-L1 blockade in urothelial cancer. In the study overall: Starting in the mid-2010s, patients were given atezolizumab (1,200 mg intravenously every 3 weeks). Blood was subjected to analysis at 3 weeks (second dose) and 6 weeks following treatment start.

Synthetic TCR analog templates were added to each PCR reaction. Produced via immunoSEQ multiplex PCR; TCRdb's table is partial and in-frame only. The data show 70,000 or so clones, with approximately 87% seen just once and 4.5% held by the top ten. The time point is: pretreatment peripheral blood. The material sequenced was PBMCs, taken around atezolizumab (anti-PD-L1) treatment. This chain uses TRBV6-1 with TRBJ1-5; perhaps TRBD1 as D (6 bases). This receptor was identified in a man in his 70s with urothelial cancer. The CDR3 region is CASRPLGANNQPQHF. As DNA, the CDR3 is TGTGCCAGCAGACCCCTGGGGGCGAACAATCAGCCCCAGCATTTT.